Detailed here is one T cell receptor beta chain. No antigen is known for it. No much larger clonotype is one base removed from it; base qualities were not supplied. This sample stems from a study of spatial heterogeneity in lung cancer (dated by TCRdb to about 2019). Broadly, across the study: Beta-chain transcripts were consistently detected in greater numbers than alpha-chain transcripts, which likely reflected higher beta-chain transcript abundance. In tumor regions, TCR transcript counts showed a strong correlation with a T cell transcriptional module score derived from matched bulk RNA-seq. In the raw uncorrected reads, each unique combination of TCR and UMI appeared more than ten times on average. At surgery, both alpha and beta chains were TCR-sequenced in about 200 tumor regions, fewer than 65 matched nontumor lung samples and a few dozen PBMC samples. TCR repertoire features were related to nonsynonymous mutation counts determined by whole-exome sequencing of tumor tissue. TCR alpha and beta repertoires were quantitatively compared across multiple tumor regions, matched nontumor lung and blood in non-small cell lung cancer. Overall study outcomes, separate from this receptor: A correlation was observed between the number of expanded intratumoral alpha and beta TCRs and the tumor nonsynonymous mutation count. Counts of ubiquitous and regional expanded TCRs were found to correlate with counts of ubiquitous and regional nonsynonymous mutations, respectively. Confirming at a functional level the hypothesis that regional TCRs recognize regional mutations was considered to require additional single-cell paired TCR alpha and beta sequencing. TCR-seq was estimated to cover only approximately 7% of tumor T cells for alpha chains and 13% for beta chains.

The time point label of this sample denotes: sample taken at primary tumor resection. Samples were obtained from 65 to 90 patients with early-stage, untreated non-small cell lung cancer from the lung TRACERx cohort. For TCR sequencing, whole RNA was extracted from tumor and nontumor lung tissue, or from cryopreserved PBMC samples, and no cell sorting was done. Patients were selected for TCR sequencing only if sufficient RNA was available from at least two tumor regions. Tumor and adjacent nontumor lung specimens were reviewed by a lung pathologist before selection. As encoded in the germline V gene, CDR1 is SGHRS while CDR2 is YFSETQ. Reading from cysteine to phenylalanine, the CDR3 counts 15 amino acids. Only the CDR3 DNA is retained, 45 bases long and in frame from the first base. V is clipped by 3 bases and J by 6 bases, and the sequence between their germline boundaries is 13 bases long. The library relied on 5' RACE. Instrument on record: NextSeq 500. In the TCR library protocol, a unique molecular identifier was attached to each TCR cDNA molecule so that PCR and sequencing errors could be corrected. Regarding the original processing steps: Decombinator tools were used for TCR identification, UMI-based error correction and CDR3 extraction. TCRs above a frequency of 2 per 1,000, corresponding to the top 1% of the tumor frequency distribution, were defined as expanded. Expanded tumor TCRs were classed as regional if statistically deemed absent (corrected P<0.05) from at least one tumor region, otherwise ubiquitous. Rényi diversity was computed with the R vegan package after subsampling each repertoire 100 times to 5,000 TCRs. CDR3 similarity networks were built from amino acid triplet string-kernel similarity, with CDR3s being connected when pairwise similarity was above 0.82. TCRdb took the public reads, trimmed them with fastp at Q25, ran MiXCR for clone calling and kept in-frame beta chains. Every distinct CDR3 protein forms one entry, paired with its most common genes and DNA. These V and J calls are TCRdb output, not the study's own analysis. The sample yields 2,700 or so distinct CDR3 sequences; approximately 15% were counted once. Of the sample, about 7% falls within the top ten clones.

Recombination joined TRBV5-1 with TRBJ1-6; the D gene remains uncertain. The sequence was collected from a female donor with early-stage non-small cell lung cancer. Source: lung tumor tissue, taken at surgery. Read as DNA, the sequence is TGCGCCAGCAGCTCTCGGGTAGAAAGTAATTCACCCCTCCACTTT. The encoded protein is CASSSRVESNSPLHF.